The 2 T cell receptor beta chains given below trace back to one sample, sequenced in a study of T cell responses to AZD1222 COVID-19 vaccine. Profiling relied on immunoSEQ multiplex PCR, and the TCRdb table lists in-frame clones only, not all of them. The profile shows approximately 150,000 clones, 80% to 90% of them singletons. Source: peripheral blood, taken 28 days after the second dose of the MenACWY control vaccine. Every receptor here comes from an adult who received the MenACWY meningococcal vaccine as a control.

This chain connects TRBV6-5 to TRBJ2-7; 15 bases map to TRBD2. From germline, CDR1 is MNHEY and CDR2 SVGAGI. V lost 6 bases and J lost 10; bases outside the gene matches: 10. The CDR3 extends over 15 amino acids. CDR3 sequence (DNA): TGTGCCAGCAGCCTCGGACTAGCGGGAGGGCCAAGACAGTACTTC. Translation gives CASSLGLAGGPRQYF.

The genes are TRBV18 and TRBJ1-1; D remains unclear. The V and J ends lost 0 bases and 0 bases respectively, with 8 bases between them. The CDR3 is 15 residues long. Germline V CDR1 and CDR2: KGHSH, LQKENI. The DNA of the CDR3 is TGTGCCAGCTCACCACCGGGCAGGATGAACACTGAAGCTTTCTTT. This gives the protein CASSPPGRMNTEAFF.